The 8 T cell receptor beta chains in this list originate from one sample, sequenced in a study of blood T cells in healthy people across ages. Primers used in a second PCR of roughly 6 to 11 cycles were a sample-barcoded 5' primer and a J-beta primer mix. Using its own MiXCR run on the 5' RACE reads, TCRdb lists one record per CDR3 protein. The table includes 1.5 million to 2 million distinct CDR3 sequences, about 39% detected once. The material sequenced was blood. The receptors originated from a human donor in good health.

The rearrangement uses TRBV30 and TRBJ1-2; 7 bases align to TRBD1. The CDR3 sequence is 12 residues long. The J segment lost 3 bases and the V segment lost 5 bases, leaving 3 bases of the junction unmatched. Per the germline V gene, CDR1 is GTSNPN and CDR2 is SVGIG (reference sequence). CDR3 sequence reads: CAWGTVYYGYTF. Written as DNA, the CDR3 is TGTGCCTGGGGGACAGTGTACTATGGCTACACCTTC.

The sample holds a few counts of this clonotype. This chain joins TRBV12-3 or TRBV12-4 and TRBJ1-2; 10 bases line up with TRBD1. This CDR3 contains 14 residues. The V and J ends lost 6 bases and 6 bases, in that order; junction bases with no gene match: 7. Written as DNA, the CDR3 is TGTGCCAGCAGGACAGGGGGCGCGATTCATGGCTACACCTTC. Protein sequence: CASRTGGAIHGYTF.

V usage is TRBV5-1 and J usage is TRBJ2-5; maybe TRBD2 (6 bases). The germline V gene encodes CDR1 SGHRS and CDR2 YFSETQ. The CDR3 sequence is 15 residues long. Trimming took off 4 bases at V and 2 bases at J, with 15 bases between the two ends. CDR3 coding DNA: TGCGCCAGCAGCGTGGGGGGAATAGAGCAAGAGACCCAGTACTTC. Its protein is CASSVGGIEQETQYF.

Worth noting for this clonotype: Its ends do not fully match the called genes, so a read error is possible. The chain carries TRBV5-1 and TRBJ1-1, with 7 positions matching TRBD1. The germline gives CDR1 SGHRS, CDR2 YFSETQ. CDR3 size: 15 residues. CDR3 sequence: CTSSFQGQSGTEAFF. CDR3 nucleotides: TGCACCAGCAGCTTTCAGGGACAGAGCGGGACTGAAGCTTTCTTT. The variable domain in full, with the rest retrieved from reference TRBV5-1 and TRBJ1-1, is KAGVTQTPRYLIKTRGQQVTLSCSPISGHRSVSWYQQTPGQGLQFLFEYFSETQRNKGNFPGRFSGRQFSNSRSEMNVSTLELGDSALYLCTSSFQGQSGTEAFFGQGTRLTVV.

This clonotype was observed at least ten times. This chain connects TRBV5-6 to TRBJ2-5; TRBD2 might be the D (6 bases). Germline values: CDR1 SGHDT, CDR2 YYEEEE. CDR3 length: 14 residues. Trimming cost V 4 bases and J 5 bases, with 15 bases left between them. CDR3: CASSLLLARETQYF. CDR3 DNA: TGTGCCAGCAGCCTGTTACTAGCTCGGGAGACCCAGTACTTC.

This sequence joins TRBV10-3 and TRBJ1-2, with D unresolved. V was cut by 6 bases and J by 5 bases, with 13 bases left in between. Germline V gene data show CDR1 as ENHRY and CDR2 as SYGVKD. This CDR3 contains 13 residues. CDR3 protein: CAIRAGRTYGYTF. CDR3 DNA: TGTGCCATCAGGGCCGGAAGGACGTATGGCTACACCTTC.

This clonotype was seen more than once but under ten times. The V and J genes are TRBV4-2 and TRBJ1-2, with 9 bases fitting TRBD1. This CDR3 is built from 14 residues. J lost 4 bases, V lost 2 bases, and 2 bases had no gene match. In germline, CDR1 is LGHNA, CDR2 YNFKEQ. The CDR3 bases are TGTGCCAGCAGCCAACCACAGGGGGCCTATGGCTACACCTTC. Protein: CASSQPQGAYGYTF.

The chain has TRBV12-5 and TRBJ2-1; D is perhaps TRBD1 (5 bases). Germline V gene sequence: CDR1 LGHNT, CDR2 FRNRAP. This CDR3 is 15 amino acids long. With 7 bases removed from V and 6 bases from J, the gap between germline ends came to 19 bases. CDR3 in DNA: TGTGCTAGTGCCCAGGGTATAGTAAGGGTCAATGAGCAGTTCTTC. This sequence encodes CASAQGIVRVNEQFF.